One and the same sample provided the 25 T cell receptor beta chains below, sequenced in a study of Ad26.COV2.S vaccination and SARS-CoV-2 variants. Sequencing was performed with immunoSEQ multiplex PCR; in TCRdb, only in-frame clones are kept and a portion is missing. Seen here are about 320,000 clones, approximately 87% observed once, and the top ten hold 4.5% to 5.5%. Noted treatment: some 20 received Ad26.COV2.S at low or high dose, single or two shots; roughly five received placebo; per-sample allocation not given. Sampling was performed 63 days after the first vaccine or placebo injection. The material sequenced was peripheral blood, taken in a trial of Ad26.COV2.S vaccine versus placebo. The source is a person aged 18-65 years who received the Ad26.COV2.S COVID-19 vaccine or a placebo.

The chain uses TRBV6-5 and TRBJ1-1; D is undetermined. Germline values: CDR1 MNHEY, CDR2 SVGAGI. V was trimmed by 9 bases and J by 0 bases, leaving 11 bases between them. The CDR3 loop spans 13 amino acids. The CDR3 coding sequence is TGTGCCAGTTTCAAGCACATGAACACTGAAGCTTTCTTT. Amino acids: CASFKHMNTEAFF.

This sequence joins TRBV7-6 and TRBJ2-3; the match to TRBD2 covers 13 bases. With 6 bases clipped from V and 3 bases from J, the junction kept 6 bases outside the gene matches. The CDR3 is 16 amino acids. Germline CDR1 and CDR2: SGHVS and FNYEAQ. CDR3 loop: CASRRTSGGSTDTQYF. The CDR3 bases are TGTGCCAGCAGACGGACTAGCGGGGGTTCAACAGATACGCAGTATTTT.

In DNA form, the CDR3 reads TGTGCCAGCAGCTTGAGGGGGAGCTCCTACAATGAGCAGTTCTTC. Its protein product is CASSLRGSSYNEQFF. The chain combines TRBV13 with TRBJ2-1; maybe TRBD1 (6 bases). V was cut by 3 bases and J by 0 bases, with 9 bases left in between. The CDR3 totals 15 residues. CDR1 is PRHDT and CDR2 is FYEKMQ in the germline V gene (reference sequence).

The CDR3 DNA is TGTGCCAGCACCCAACCCGGTGGGTATGGCTACACCTTC. Its translation is CASTQPGGYGYTF. The gene calls are TRBV9 and TRBJ1-2; no clear D. The germline V gene encodes CDR1 SGDLS and CDR2 YYNGEE. Trimming left V 6 bases short and J 5 bases short, with 14 bases between. This CDR3 is built from 13 residues.

In nucleotides, the CDR3 is TGCAGCGGATCAGGGGGTAAGTTCTTC. This sequence encodes CSGSGGKFF. The rearrangement uses TRBV29-1 and TRBJ2-1; 7 nucleotides line up with TRBD1. Trimming at V came to 7 bases and at J to 14 bases, leaving 5 bases not matched to a gene. The CDR3 totals 9 residues. Per the germline V gene, CDR1 is SQVTM and CDR2 is ANQGSEA.

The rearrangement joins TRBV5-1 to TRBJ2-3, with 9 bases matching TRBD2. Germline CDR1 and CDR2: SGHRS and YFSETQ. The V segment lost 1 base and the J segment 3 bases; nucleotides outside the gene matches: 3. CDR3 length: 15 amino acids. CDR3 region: CASSLIAGVTDTQYF. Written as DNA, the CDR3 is TGCGCCAGCAGCTTGATAGCGGGAGTTACAGATACGCAGTATTTT.

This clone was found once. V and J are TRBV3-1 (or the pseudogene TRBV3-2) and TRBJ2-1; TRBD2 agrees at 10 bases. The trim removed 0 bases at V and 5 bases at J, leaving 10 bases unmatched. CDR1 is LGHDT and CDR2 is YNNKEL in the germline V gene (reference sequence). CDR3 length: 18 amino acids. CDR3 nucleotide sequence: TGTGCCAGCAGCCAAGAACCCGGCAAGCGGGGGGGAAACAATGAGCAGTTCTTC. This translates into CASSQEPGKRGGNNEQFF.

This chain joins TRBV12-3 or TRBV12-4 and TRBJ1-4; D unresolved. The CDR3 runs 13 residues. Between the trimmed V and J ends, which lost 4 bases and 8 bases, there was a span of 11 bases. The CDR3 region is CASSSMNGEKLFF. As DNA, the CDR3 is TGTGCCAGCAGTTCAATGAATGGGGAAAAACTGTTTTTT.

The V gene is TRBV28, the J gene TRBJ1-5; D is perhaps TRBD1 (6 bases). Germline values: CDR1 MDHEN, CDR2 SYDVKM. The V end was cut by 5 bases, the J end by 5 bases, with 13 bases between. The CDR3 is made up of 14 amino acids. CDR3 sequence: CASSLTGMDQPQHF. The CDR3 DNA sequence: TGTGCCAGCAGTCTCACAGGGATGGATCAGCCCCAGCATTTT.

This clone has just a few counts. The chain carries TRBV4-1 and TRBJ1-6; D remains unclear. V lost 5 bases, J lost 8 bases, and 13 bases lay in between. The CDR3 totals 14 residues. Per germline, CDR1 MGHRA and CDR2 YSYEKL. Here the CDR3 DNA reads TGCGCCAGCAGCGACGGGCCTTGGGATTCACCCCTCCACTTT. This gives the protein CASSDGPWDSPLHF.

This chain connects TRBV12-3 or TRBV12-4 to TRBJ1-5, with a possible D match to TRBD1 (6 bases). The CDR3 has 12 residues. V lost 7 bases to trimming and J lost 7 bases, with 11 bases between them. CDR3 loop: CASTVGGQPQHF. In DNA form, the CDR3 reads TGTGCCAGCACCGTAGGGGGGCAGCCCCAGCATTTT.

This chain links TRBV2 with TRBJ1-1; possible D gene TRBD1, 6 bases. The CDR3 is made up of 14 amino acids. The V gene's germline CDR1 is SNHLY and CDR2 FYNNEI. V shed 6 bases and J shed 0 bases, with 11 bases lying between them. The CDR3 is CASSPGHLNTEAFF. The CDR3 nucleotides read TGTGCCAGCAGCCCGGGACACTTGAACACTGAAGCTTTCTTT.

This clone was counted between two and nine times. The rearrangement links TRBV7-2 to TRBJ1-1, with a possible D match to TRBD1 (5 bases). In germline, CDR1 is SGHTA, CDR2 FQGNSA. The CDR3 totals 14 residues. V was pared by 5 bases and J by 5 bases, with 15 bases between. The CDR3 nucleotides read TGTGCCAGCAGCCCCTTCCAGGGAAGGACTGAAGCTTTCTTT. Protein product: CASSPFQGRTEAFF.

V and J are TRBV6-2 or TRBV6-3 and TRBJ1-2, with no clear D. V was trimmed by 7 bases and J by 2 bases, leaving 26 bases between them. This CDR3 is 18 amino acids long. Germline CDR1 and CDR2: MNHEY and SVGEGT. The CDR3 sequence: CASTPYGGGRKNNYGYTF. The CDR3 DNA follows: TGTGCCAGCACCCCTTATGGCGGAGGACGGAAGAACAACTATGGCTACACCTTC.

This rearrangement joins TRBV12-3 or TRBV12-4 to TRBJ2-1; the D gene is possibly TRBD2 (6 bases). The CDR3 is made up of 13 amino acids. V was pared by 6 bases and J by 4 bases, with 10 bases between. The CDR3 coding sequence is TGTGCCAGCAGGGGGGACTCGTACAATGAGCAGTTCTTC. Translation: CASRGDSYNEQFF.

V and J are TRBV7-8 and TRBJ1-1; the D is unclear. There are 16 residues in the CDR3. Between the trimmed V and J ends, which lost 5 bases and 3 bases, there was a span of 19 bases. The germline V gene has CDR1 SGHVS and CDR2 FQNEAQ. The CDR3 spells CASSPTWEDGHTEAFF. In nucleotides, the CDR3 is TGTGCCAGCAGCCCAACCTGGGAGGACGGGCACACTGAAGCTTTCTTT.

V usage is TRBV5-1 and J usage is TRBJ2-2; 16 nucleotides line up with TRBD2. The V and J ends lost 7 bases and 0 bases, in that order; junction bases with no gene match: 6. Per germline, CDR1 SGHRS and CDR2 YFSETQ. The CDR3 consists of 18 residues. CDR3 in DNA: TGCGCCAGCTCTCCGGGACTAGCGGGAGGGACGAACACCGGGGAGCTGTTTTTT. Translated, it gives CASSPGLAGGTNTGELFF.

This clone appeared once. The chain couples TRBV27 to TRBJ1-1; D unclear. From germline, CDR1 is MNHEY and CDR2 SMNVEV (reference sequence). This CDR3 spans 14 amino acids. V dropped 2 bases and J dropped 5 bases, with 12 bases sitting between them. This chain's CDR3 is CASSLISGVTEAFF. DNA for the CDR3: TGTGCCAGCAGTTTAATCTCGGGCGTTACTGAAGCTTTCTTT.

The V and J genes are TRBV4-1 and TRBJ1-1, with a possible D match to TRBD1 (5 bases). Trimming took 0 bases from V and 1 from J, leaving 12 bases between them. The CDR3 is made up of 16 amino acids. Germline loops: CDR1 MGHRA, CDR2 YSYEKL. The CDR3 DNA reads TGCGCCAGCAGCCAAGATAGAGGACACCCGAACACTGAAGCTTTCTTT. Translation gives CASSQDRGHPNTEAFF.

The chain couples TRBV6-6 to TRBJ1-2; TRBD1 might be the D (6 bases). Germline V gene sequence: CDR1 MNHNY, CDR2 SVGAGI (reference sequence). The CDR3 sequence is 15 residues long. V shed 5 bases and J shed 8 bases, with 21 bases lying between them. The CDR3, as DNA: TGTGCCAGCAGTGCTCGCGGAGGGGGTAGTTGGGGCTACACCTTC. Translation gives CASSARGGGSWGYTF.

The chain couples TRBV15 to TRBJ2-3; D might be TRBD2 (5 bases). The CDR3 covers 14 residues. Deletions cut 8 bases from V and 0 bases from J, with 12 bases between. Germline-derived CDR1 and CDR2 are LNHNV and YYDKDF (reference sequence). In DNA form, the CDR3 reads TGTGCCACCTCCGTGGGAGCGAGCACAGATACGCAGTATTTT. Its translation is CATSVGASTDTQYF.

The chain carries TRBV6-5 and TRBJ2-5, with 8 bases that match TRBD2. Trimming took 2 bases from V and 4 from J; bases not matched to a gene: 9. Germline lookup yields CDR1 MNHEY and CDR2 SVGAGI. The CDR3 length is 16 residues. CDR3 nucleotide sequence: TGTGCCAGCAGTTACCTGTCGGGAGGGGGGGGAGAGACCCAGTACTTC. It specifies CASSYLSGGGGETQYF.

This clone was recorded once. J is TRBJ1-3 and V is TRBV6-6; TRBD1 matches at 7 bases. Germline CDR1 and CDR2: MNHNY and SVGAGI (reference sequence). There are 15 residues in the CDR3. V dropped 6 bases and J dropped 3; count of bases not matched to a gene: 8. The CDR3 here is CASRSHRQGGNTIYF. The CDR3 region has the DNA TGTGCCAGCAGATCCCACAGACAGGGTGGAAACACCATATATTTT.

DNA of the CDR3: TGTGCCAGCAGTTACACAACCTATGGCTACACCTTC. This gives the protein CASSYTTYGYTF. The gene calls are TRBV6-2 or TRBV6-3 and TRBJ1-2; D uncertain. Germline V gives CDR1 MNHEY, CDR2 SVGEGT. With 2 bases removed from V and 4 bases from J, the gap between germline ends came to 5 bases. CDR3 length: 12 residues.

CDR3 sequence (DNA): TGTGCCAGCAGCCCCTCATTGAACACTGAAGCTTTCTTT. It yields the protein CASSPSLNTEAFF. The rearrangement uses TRBV11-2 and TRBJ1-1, with no clear D. Trimming left V 5 bases short and J 0 bases short, with 7 bases between. The germline CDR1 and CDR2 sequences are SGHAT and FQNNGV. The CDR3 has 13 residues.